This T cell receptor beta chain came from a study of blood T cell repertoires in COVID-19 (TCRdb year 2020). Study-level background: Samples from collaborators originated in the United States, Italy and Spain and spanned both the acute and convalescent phases of COVID-19. The repertoires were made available in a free public database intended to serve as a resource for research on the immune response to SARS-CoV-2. The samples were drawn from two sources: the first 160 participants of the ongoing ImmuneRACE study, and fewer than 1,500 subjects contributed by 6 global collaborators. Deeply sampled blood TCRbeta repertoires from subjects exposed to, actively infected with, or recovered from COVID-19 were included in the dataset. The material from the prospective study consisted of cDNA or gDNA derived from T cells, B-cell-depleted T cells, or PBMCs. The sample metadata nearly always contained a de-identified subject ID, COVID-19 status, age in years and sex. Where HLA class I and class II types were available, the types were taken from metadata supplied by the sample provider, not from assay-based typing.

Trimming removed 6 bases from V and 2 bases from J, leaving 13 bases between the germline ends. Its CDR3 holds 14 amino acids, cysteine through phenylalanine. Left in the record is the CDR3 DNA by itself, 42 bases read in frame from the first base. The germline V gene sets CDR1 to MNHEY and CDR2 to SVGAGI. As for this clone: Its antigen is still unknown. No base-level quality is on record; no much larger clone is a single base apart.

Summary of the overall study and its limitations: The amount of clinical and demographic metadata varied by source and participant and was provided uncurated.

Another Seattle source contributed samples from volunteer blood donors who had recovered from COVID-19. Collaborating institutions collected whole blood in K2EDTA tubes following their own protocols. Collaborator samples were shipped for TCRbeta analysis as frozen whole blood, isolated PBMCs, or DNA extracted from either sample type. TCRbeta CDR3 regions were amplified from genomic DNA using the immunoSEQ Assay, a bias-controlled multiplex PCR. Turning to the authors' computational methods: Nucleated cell counts per sample were estimated from amplification of reference gene primers within the assay. Sequence reads were collapsed and filtered to measure the absolute abundance of every unique TCRbeta CDR3 rearrangement. For each sample, productive Simpson clonality was calculated as the square root of Simpson's diversity index across productive rearrangements. The source is immuneACCESS, and TCRdb retained only in-frame sequences with V and J called. Part of the clones is not carried over; for the studies checked, unresolved V genes explain less than half of this, and the remainder is unexplained. That table supplies the V and J calls and clone size; D and trimming were determined from the DNA. This sample is represented by roughly 300,000 clones; 83% of them were singletons. 8.5% to 9.5% of the sample rests with the top ten.

The receptor was derived from a woman aged 50 to 60 who had recovered from COVID-19. The sequence links TRBV6-5 to TRBJ2-5; a weak D assignment points to TRBD2 (6 bases agree). Sequencing used peripheral blood. This receptor has the CDR3 CASRVLGGQETQYF. The nucleotide sequence is given as TGTGCCAGCAGAGTTTTGGGGGGTCAAGAGACCCAGTACTTC.